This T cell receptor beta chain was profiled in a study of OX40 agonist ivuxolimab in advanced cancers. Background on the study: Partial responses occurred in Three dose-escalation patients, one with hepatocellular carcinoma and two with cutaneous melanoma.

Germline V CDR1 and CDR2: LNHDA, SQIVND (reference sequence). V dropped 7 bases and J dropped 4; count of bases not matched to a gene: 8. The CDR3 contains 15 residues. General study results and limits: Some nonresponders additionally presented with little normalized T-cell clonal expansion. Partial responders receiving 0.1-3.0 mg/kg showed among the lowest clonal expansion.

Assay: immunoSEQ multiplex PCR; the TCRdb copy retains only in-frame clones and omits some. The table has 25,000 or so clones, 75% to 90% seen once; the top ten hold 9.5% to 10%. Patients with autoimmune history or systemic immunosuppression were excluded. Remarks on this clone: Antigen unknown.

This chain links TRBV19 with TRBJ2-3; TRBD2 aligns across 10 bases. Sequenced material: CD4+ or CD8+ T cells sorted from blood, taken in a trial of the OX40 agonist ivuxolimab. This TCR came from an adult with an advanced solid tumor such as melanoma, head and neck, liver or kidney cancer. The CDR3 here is CASNPLAGEADTQYF. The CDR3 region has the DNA TGTGCCAGTAACCCCCTAGCGGGAGAAGCAGATACGCAGTATTTT.